This passage covers 14 T cell receptor beta chains from one sample sequenced in a study of identical twins' blood T cells. TCRdb independently ran MiXCR on the 5' RACE reads; one entry per CDR3 protein. This sample has 400,000 or so distinct CDR3 sequences, with 28% found just once. The specimen was PBMCs. Every receptor here comes from a woman between 18 and 49 years old in good health.

This clonotype appeared many times. The chain couples TRBV5-6 to TRBJ1-1; the match to TRBD1 covers 7 bases. The CDR3 is 15 amino acids. CDR1 is SGHDT, CDR2 YYEEEE, per germline. The V and J ends lost 4 bases and 0 bases, in that order; junction bases with no gene match: 6. Here the CDR3 reads CASSHSGGMNTEAFF. As DNA, the CDR3 is TGTGCCAGCAGCCACTCAGGGGGTATGAACACTGAAGCTTTCTTT.

J is TRBJ2-3 and V is TRBV10-3; no definite D call. This CDR3 region has 13 residues. Germline-derived CDR1 and CDR2 are ENHRY and SYGVKD. Trimming removed 8 bases from V and 2 bases from J, with 11 bases in between. The DNA of the CDR3 is TGTGCCATCTGGGAAACTTCCACAGATACGCAGTATTTT. Translation: CAIWETSTDTQYF.

The chain links TRBV20-1 to TRBJ2-3, with D perhaps TRBD2 (5 bases). From germline, CDR1 is DFQATT and CDR2 SNEGSKA (reference sequence). The CDR3 has 13 residues. Trimming pared 6 bases from V and 2 bases from J, leaving 12 bases between. The CDR3 DNA is TGCAGTGCACTACGGGGAATCACAGATACGCAGTATTTT. It yields the protein CSALRGITDTQYF.

The chain couples TRBV12-5 to TRBJ2-2, with 7 bases matching TRBD2. The CDR3 spans 20 residues. V lost 0 bases to trimming and J lost 1 base; unmatched junction nucleotides: 14. Germline V CDR1 and CDR2: LGHNT, FRNRAP. This chain's CDR3 is CASGLVLGLAGVMNTGELFF. The CDR3 DNA sequence: TGTGCTAGTGGTTTGGTACTCGGTTTGGCGGGAGTTATGAACACCGGGGAGCTGTTTTTT.

This clonotype has only a few counts. Written as DNA, the CDR3 is TGCGCCAGCAGCACACAGGGGAACACCGGGGAGCTGTTTTTT. This translates into CASSTQGNTGELFF. The chain has TRBV5-1 and TRBJ2-2; TRBD1 is a possible D gene (6 bases). The CDR3 extends over 14 amino acids. Germline V gene data show CDR1 as SGHRS and CDR2 as YFSETQ. The ends were cut back, 4 bases at V and 1 base at J, with 8 bases in the middle.

For this clonotype: One end of the junction varies from germline; a read error may be responsible. The chain couples TRBV7-2 to TRBJ1-2; D is ambiguous. Germline assignment: CDR1 SGHTA and CDR2 FQGNSA. CDR3 size: 15 residues. The CDR3 is CASSLAPGANYGYTF. CDR3 DNA sequence: TGTGCCAGCAGCCTAGCACCGGGCGCTAACTATGGCTACACCTTC.

The chain uses TRBV20-1 and TRBJ1-4; no definite D call. This CDR3 is 14 amino acids long. Trimming cost V 5 bases and J 4 bases, with 14 bases left between them. Germline lookup yields CDR1 DFQATT and CDR2 SNEGSKA (reference sequence). The CDR3 loop is CSAPHGRSNEKLFF. CDR3 DNA: TGCAGTGCTCCCCACGGCAGGAGTAATGAAAAACTGTTTTTT.

The rearrangement uses TRBV27 and TRBJ2-3; D is unclear. V shed 2 bases and J shed 1 base, with 7 bases lying between them. Germline V gives CDR1 MNHEY, CDR2 SMNVEV (reference sequence). The CDR3 length is 14 residues. The CDR3 DNA reads TGTGCCAGCAGTTTAGTCCTGCGCACAGATACGCAGTATTTT. It yields the protein CASSLVLRTDTQYF.

This clonotype showed up many times. At one end the junction does not follow the germline gene, possibly because of a read error. The rearrangement joins TRBV29-1 to TRBJ2-7; TRBD1 aligns across 9 bases. CDR3 length equals 15 residues. Germline V gives CDR1 SQVTM, CDR2 ANQGSEA. In DNA form, the CDR3 reads TGCAGCGTCGAAGGTGGGACAGGGAGGGGAAACGAGCAGTACTTC. Protein product: CSVEGGTGRGNEQYF.

Points on this clonotype: A much larger clonotype is one base distant, so this may be a read error. The genes are TRBV6-6 and TRBJ1-1; tentatively, D is TRBD1 (6 bases). CDR1 is MNHNY, CDR2 SVGAGI, per germline (reference sequence). The V end lost 6 bases, the J end lost 3 bases, and 17 bases lay between the germline ends. There are 15 residues in the CDR3. The CDR3 here is CASSKSQGWYTEAFF. CDR3 bases: TGTGCCAGCAGCAAAAGCCAGGGGTGGTACACTGAAGCTTTCTTT.

This chain links TRBV27 with TRBJ1-6; no reliable D call. The CDR3 has 14 residues. Deletions cut 2 bases from V and 7 bases from J, with 9 bases between. Germline CDR1 and CDR2: MNHEY and SMNVEV (reference sequence). The CDR3 region is CASSLEGGNSPLHF. Here the CDR3 DNA reads TGTGCCAGCAGTTTAGAGGGAGGGAATTCACCCCTCCACTTT.

This clonotype was seen a few times. This chain uses TRBV29-1 with TRBJ1-1, with D tentatively TRBD1 (6 bases). The CDR3 extends over 13 amino acids. CDR1 is SQVTM, CDR2 ANQGSEA, per germline. V shed 7 bases and J shed 3 bases, with 15 bases lying between them. CDR3 residues: CSALEGGYTEAFF. Written as DNA, the CDR3 is TGCAGCGCCCTTGAGGGGGGGTACACTGAAGCTTTCTTT.

The V and J genes are TRBV6-4 and TRBJ1-5; D is perhaps TRBD1 (6 bases). The germline V gene has CDR1 MRHNA and CDR2 SNTAGT. This CDR3 contains 17 residues. V dropped 1 base and J dropped 1 base, with 14 bases sitting between them. This chain's CDR3 is CASSDFLGQLSNQPQHF. CDR3 sequence (DNA): TGTGCCAGCAGTGACTTCTTAGGACAGCTAAGCAATCAGCCCCAGCATTTT.

This clonotype has only a few counts. V and J are TRBV28 and TRBJ1-4; maybe TRBD1 (6 bases). Between the trimmed V and J ends, which lost 11 bases and 4 bases, there was a span of 14 bases. From germline, CDR1 is MDHEN and CDR2 SYDVKM. The CDR3 has 13 amino acids. The CDR3 loop reads CAGQGFNNEKLFF. The CDR3 DNA reads TGTGCCGGTCAGGGGTTCAATAATGAAAAACTGTTTTTT.